One sample yielded the 30 T cell receptor beta chains listed below, sequenced in a study of beta chain features in type 1 diabetes (dated by TCRdb to between 2018 and 2020). Receptor amplification or capture employed the immunoSEQ multiplex PCR assay. The entire amount of isolated RNA was reverse transcribed using the High Capacity cDNA Reverse Transcription Kit, so the sequenced TCRB transcripts were expressed ones. TCRdb mirrors the immuneACCESS table, restricted to in-frame sequences. Some clones are absent from its copies; in checked studies, under half trace to an unresolved V gene, and the reason for the others is unknown. The sample profile shows 250,000 to 350,000 clones; around 15% of them were found once. The ten largest make up around 7% of the sample. The sequenced sample consisted of central memory CD4+ T cells from blood. These receptors originate from a man aged 25 to 40 in good health.

This clone was detected a few times. The rearrangement uses TRBV29-1 and TRBJ1-2; D unclear. V lost 1 base and J lost 6, with 9 bases in between. The CDR3 has 12 residues. Per the germline V gene, CDR1 is SQVTM and CDR2 is ANQGSEA. The CDR3 spells CSVEVGYNGYTF. The CDR3 DNA reads TGCAGCGTTGAAGTAGGCTACAATGGCTACACCTTC.

The chain links TRBV9 to TRBJ2-5, with D unclear. Deletions cut 5 bases from V and 1 base from J, with 12 bases between. The V gene's germline CDR1 is SGDLS and CDR2 YYNGEE. The CDR3 is 14 residues long. The CDR3: CASSSLDIQETQYF. The DNA of the CDR3 is TGTGCCAGCAGTTCCCTCGACATCCAAGAGACCCAGTACTTC.

This chain uses TRBV4-2 with TRBJ2-2; D not resolved. The CDR3 is 15 residues long. Germline-derived CDR1 and CDR2 are LGHNA and YNFKEQ. V was pared by 4 bases and J by 1 base, with 10 bases between. The CDR3 protein is CASSRSDGNTGELFF. CDR3 coding DNA: TGTGCCAGCAGCCGCTCGGACGGGAACACCGGGGAGCTGTTTTTT.

The sample holds a few counts of this clone. The chain is built from TRBV7-9 and TRBJ1-1, with no clear D. V shed 2 bases and J shed 7 bases, with 11 bases lying between them. Germline loops: CDR1 SEHNR, CDR2 FQNEAQ (reference sequence). CDR3 length: 13 residues. The CDR3 loop is CASSLTSGSEAFF. The CDR3 DNA sequence: TGTGCCAGCAGCTTAACCAGCGGCAGTGAAGCTTTCTTT.

To note about this clone: This specimen includes other DNA sequences encoding the same CDR3. The genes are TRBV7-8 and TRBJ2-5; either TRBD1 or TRBD2 may supply D (5 bases each). V lost 2 bases, J lost 7 bases, and 17 bases lay in between. The germline V gene has CDR1 SGHVS and CDR2 FQNEAQ. This CDR3 contains 15 residues. Here the CDR3 reads CASSLKSLDGGTQYF. CDR3 sequence (DNA): TGTGCCAGCAGCTTAAAGTCCCTCGATGGGGGGACCCAGTACTTC.

This clone has just a few counts. The chain is built from TRBV9 and TRBJ2-3; D is uncertain. Deletions cut 5 bases from V and 10 bases from J, with 11 bases between. The germline CDR1 and CDR2 sequences are SGDLS and YYNGEE. This CDR3 comprises 11 residues. CDR3 residues: CASSMSIAQYF. CDR3 nucleotides: TGTGCCAGCAGTATGAGTATAGCGCAGTATTTT.

This clone was observed a few times. The chain carries TRBV10-3 and TRBJ2-1; D call uncertain. Trimming cost V 3 bases and J 12 bases, with 9 bases left between them. Looked up from germline, CDR1 is ENHRY and CDR2 is SYGVKD. CDR3 size: 11 residues. The CDR3: CAISEDKGQFF. CDR3 nucleotides: TGTGCCATCAGTGAAGATAAGGGGCAGTTCTTC.

The genes are TRBV15 and TRBJ1-2; the match to TRBD1 covers 10 bases. J gave up 6 bases and V 5 bases, and 9 bases lay outside the gene matches. This CDR3 has 15 amino acids. Per the germline V gene, CDR1 is LNHNV and CDR2 is YYDKDF (reference sequence). This CDR3 reads CATSWGQGSSHGYTF. The CDR3 DNA is TGTGCCACCAGCTGGGGACAGGGGAGCTCCCATGGCTACACCTTC.

The gene calls are TRBV4-3 and TRBJ2-6; D is undetermined. Trimming pared 0 bases from V and 0 bases from J, leaving 6 bases between. The CDR3 has 16 amino acids. Germline V gene sequence: CDR1 LGHNA, CDR2 YSLEER. DNA for the CDR3: TGCGCCAGCAGCCAAGATGTGATCTCTGGGGCCAACGTCCTGACTTTC. Its translation is CASSQDVISGANVLTF.

This chain joins TRBV19 and TRBJ2-2; 10 bases fit TRBD1. This CDR3 has 18 amino acids. V dropped 1 base and J dropped 6; count of bases not matched to a gene: 11. Germline CDR1 and CDR2: LNHDA and SQIVND (reference sequence). In DNA, the CDR3 is TGTGCCAGTAGTATAGGACAGGGGGCGACAACCGGAGCCGGGGAGCTGTTTTTT. Its translation is CASSIGQGATTGAGELFF.

This clone was counted only a few times. The V gene is TRBV4-1, the J gene TRBJ2-2; D may match TRBD1 or TRBD2 (5 bases each). This CDR3 is built from 16 residues. Germline loops: CDR1 MGHRA, CDR2 YSYEKL. Deletions cut 0 bases from V and 2 bases from J, with 10 bases between. The DNA for the CDR3 is TGCGCCAGCAGCCAAGAGGGACGGAGTAACACCGGGGAGCTGTTTTTT. It is translated as CASSQEGRSNTGELFF.

This clone was recorded at least ten times. The chain couples TRBV6-6 to TRBJ1-2; 9 positions agree with TRBD1. The CDR3 covers 14 residues. Germline lookup yields CDR1 MNHNY and CDR2 SVGAGI (reference sequence). After removal of 2 bases from V and 8 bases from J, the junction contained 6 bases not matched to a gene. CDR3 in DNA: TGTGCCAGCAGTTACCGGGACAGGGCGGTGGGCTACACCTTC. Amino acid sequence: CASSYRDRAVGYTF.

The table lists this clone with a count of one. This sequence joins TRBV7-9 and TRBJ2-5; 8 bases match TRBD2. Germline CDR1 is SEHNR and CDR2 is FQNEAQ (reference sequence). The CDR3 spans 14 residues. Losses at the gene ends were 5 bases for V and 1 base for J; bases not matched to a gene: 3. CDR3 protein: CASSLSGGQETQYF. The DNA of the CDR3 is TGTGCCAGCAGCCTAAGCGGGGGCCAAGAGACCCAGTACTTC.

The chain is built from TRBV9 and TRBJ1-1, with D perhaps matching TRBD1 (6 bases). In germline, CDR1 is SGDLS, CDR2 YYNGEE. There are 13 residues in the CDR3. With 0 bases removed from V and 7 bases from J, the gap between germline ends came to 10 bases. The CDR3 spells CASSVDRDGEAFF. The DNA of the CDR3 is TGTGCCAGCAGCGTAGACAGGGACGGTGAAGCTTTCTTT.

This clone came up a few times. The chain joins TRBV4-3 to TRBJ1-5; no reliable D call. The CDR3 length is 13 residues. The germline CDR1 and CDR2 sequences are LGHNA and YSLEER. Deletions cut 4 bases from V and 4 bases from J, with 8 bases between. The CDR3 loop reads CASSPGGNQPQHF. Written as DNA, the CDR3 is TGCGCCAGCAGCCCGGGAGGGAATCAGCCCCAGCATTTT.

A word on this clone: One end of the junction varies from germline; a read error may be responsible. The same CDR3 arises from other DNA sequences in this sample as well. The V gene is TRBV6-1, the J gene TRBJ1-4; 7 bases align to TRBD1. This CDR3 has 14 amino acids. Germline CDR1 reads MNHNS; CDR2 reads SASEGT. For the CDR3, the DNA is TGCGCCAGCAGTGAGAGGGGGCGAAATGAAAAACTGTTTTTT. Residues: CASSERGRNEKLFF.

This clone was counted between two and nine times. The CDR3 bases are TGCGCCAGCAGCTTGGATAGGGCTAGCGGGGGAGAACAGTTCTTC. It is translated as CASSLDRASGGEQFF. The V call is TRBV5-1, the J call TRBJ2-1; 10 bases fit TRBD2. Germline V lookup: CDR1 SGHRS, CDR2 YFSETQ. This CDR3 is 15 amino acids long. Trimming at V came to 0 bases and at J to 13 bases, leaving 10 bases not matched to a gene.

This clone has just a few counts. The chain joins TRBV5-1 to TRBJ1-2, with D tentatively TRBD1 (5 bases). This CDR3 has 13 amino acids. V shed 0 bases and J shed 7 bases, with 10 bases lying between them. The germline V gene encodes CDR1 SGHRS and CDR2 YFSETQ. The chain's CDR3 is CASSLAVQGGYTF. The DNA of the CDR3 is TGCGCCAGCAGCTTGGCCGTCCAGGGTGGCTACACCTTC.

The rearrangement joins TRBV6-5 to TRBJ2-7, with D hard to call. The CDR3 sequence is 14 residues long. The V and J ends lost 0 bases and 2 bases respectively, with 8 bases between them. From germline, CDR1 is MNHEY and CDR2 SVGAGI. Written as DNA, the CDR3 is TGTGCCAGCAGTTACTCGTATGGGACCTACGAGCAGTACTTC. This gives the protein CASSYSYGTYEQYF.

The V gene is TRBV2, the J gene TRBJ2-4; TRBD1 or TRBD2 may be the D gene (5 bases each). This CDR3 has 15 amino acids. V lost 5 bases to trimming and J lost 1 base, with 12 bases between them. Germline V lookup: CDR1 SNHLY, CDR2 FYNNEI. In nucleotides, the CDR3 is TGTGCCAGCAGTCGCGCAGGGACCGCCAAAAACATTCAGTACTTC. This gives the protein CASSRAGTAKNIQYF.

The sample holds a few counts of this clone. Here the CDR3 DNA reads TGTGCCAGTAGTCTACAGTATAGCAATCAGCCCCAGCATTTT. Translating it yields CASSLQYSNQPQHF. The V gene is TRBV19, the J gene TRBJ1-5; the D is unclear. The V and J ends lost 5 bases and 0 bases respectively, with 8 bases between them. CDR3 length: 14 residues. Germline assignment: CDR1 LNHDA and CDR2 SQIVND (reference sequence). The entire variable domain, with the rest obtained from reference TRBV19 and TRBJ1-5, is as follows: DGGITQSPKYLFRKEGQNVTLSCEQNLNHDAMYWYRQDPGQGLRLIYYSQIVNDFQKGDIAEGYSVSREKKESFPLTVTSAQKNPTAFYLCASSLQYSNQPQHFGDGTRLSIL.

This clone came up a few times. The chain is built from TRBV7-3 and TRBJ2-7; TRBD2 agrees at 8 bases. Germline loops: CDR1 SGHTA, CDR2 FQGTGA. Unmatched junction bases numbered 15, after V lost 2 bases and J lost 6 bases. The CDR3 covers 17 residues. In nucleotides, the CDR3 is TGTGCCAGCAGCTTATATGAGGGCGGGAGGACGGCTACCGAGCAGTACGTC. Encoded protein: CASSLYEGGRTATEQYV.

The table lists this clone with a count of one. The V and J genes are TRBV6-5 and TRBJ1-5, with TRBD1 as a possible D gene (5 bases). Trimming pared 11 bases from V and 13 bases from J, leaving 15 bases between. The CDR3 length is 10 residues. Germline loops: CDR1 MNHEY, CDR2 SVGAGI. The CDR3 sequence is CAYNDSRQHF. CDR3 coding DNA: TGTGCCTATAATGACAGTAGACAGCATTTT.

The genes are TRBV6-5 and TRBJ1-6; no clear D gene. The CDR3 has 14 amino acids. V was clipped by 7 bases and J by 6 bases, with 13 bases between them. CDR1 MNHEY and CDR2 SVGAGI come from the germline V gene. The DNA of the CDR3 is TGTGCCAGCACCTCGCGCCCCGCTAATTCACCCCTCCACTTT. This encodes CASTSRPANSPLHF.

V usage is TRBV19 and J usage is TRBJ1-1; D might be TRBD1 (5 bases). Germline V lookup: CDR1 LNHDA, CDR2 SQIVND (reference sequence). This CDR3 contains 14 residues. Trimming removed 8 bases at V and 4 bases at J, with 17 bases between. CDR3 nucleotides: TGTGCCAGTGAGAGCAGGCGGGGGGGCACTGAAGCTTTCTTT. It is translated as CASESRRGGTEAFF.

This clone turned up a few times. The chain employs TRBV29-1 and TRBJ2-1, with D possibly being TRBD1 or TRBD2 (5 bases each). This CDR3 is 15 amino acids long. Germline lookup yields CDR1 SQVTM and CDR2 ANQGSEA. V dropped 7 bases and J dropped 0 bases, with 16 bases sitting between them. The CDR3, as DNA: TGCAGCGGTTTTGGGACGGCTAGCTCCTACAATGAGCAGTTCTTC. Its translation: CSGFGTASSYNEQFF.

This clone showed up just a few times. The rearrangement joins TRBV7-9 to TRBJ2-5; D not resolved. V was clipped by 4 bases and J by 4 bases, with 16 bases between them. The CDR3 has 15 amino acids. The V gene's germline CDR1 is SEHNR and CDR2 FQNEAQ (reference sequence). The CDR3 nucleotides read TGTGCCAGCAGCTCCCCCCTTGACTTGTTAGAGACCCAGTACTTC. Its translation: CASSSPLDLLETQYF.

The chain joins TRBV6-5 to TRBJ2-5; 8 bases match TRBD1. CDR3 length equals 15 residues. J gave up 1 base and V 2 bases, and 3 bases lay outside the gene matches. CDR1 is MNHEY and CDR2 is SVGAGI in the germline V gene. CDR3 in amino acids: CASSYSRGPQETQYF. Written as DNA, the CDR3 is TGTGCCAGCAGTTACAGCAGGGGGCCCCAAGAGACCCAGTACTTC.

The gene calls are TRBV4-3 and TRBJ2-1; no clear D. Trimming removed 1 base at V and 4 bases at J, with 5 bases between. The CDR3 is 13 amino acids. In germline, CDR1 is LGHNA, CDR2 YSLEER. The CDR3 coding sequence is TGCGCCAGCAGCCAAGTGGTGTACAATGAGCAGTTCTTC. Protein product: CASSQVVYNEQFF.

The chain links TRBV5-4 to TRBJ2-1, with D unresolved. V was pared by 0 bases and J by 5 bases, with 6 bases between. Germline CDR1 and CDR2: SGHNT and YYREEE (reference sequence). The CDR3 is made up of 13 amino acids. CDR3 in DNA: TGTGCCAGCAGCTTGGGCCCAAACAATGAGCAGTTCTTC. Translation gives CASSLGPNNEQFF.